The 18 T cell receptor beta chains in this list originate from one sample, sequenced in a study of low-dose radiotherapy and immunotherapy resistance in tumors. Primers used for first-strand cDNA, a TRAV- and TRBV-specific set, covered both alpha and beta chains. TCR amplification involved 15 to 20 PCR cycles with a constant-region primer and V-primer adapter. Using its own MiXCR run on the reads, TCRdb lists one record per CDR3 protein. The sample shows fewer than 110,000 distinct CDR3 sequences, about a fifth of them seen only once. Time point described: after trial treatment. Stated treatment: LDRT plus nivolumab, ipilimumab, low-dose cyclophosphamide and aspirin (RACIN trial). This specimen was PBMCs, taken after low-dose radiotherapy plus immunotherapy. Receptors originate from a male donor with prostate cancer.

Only a few counts were recorded for this clonotype. This chain links TRBV5-4 with TRBJ2-5, with 9 bases fitting TRBD1. This CDR3 region has 14 residues. CDR1 SGHNT and CDR2 YYREEE come from the germline V gene (reference sequence). J lost 5 bases, V lost 4 bases, and 6 bases had no gene match. The CDR3 DNA is TGTGCCAGCAGCCTACAGGGGGCTAAGGAGACCCAGTACTTC. It codes for CASSLQGAKETQYF.

This clonotype was detected many times. The chain uses TRBV5-6 and TRBJ2-1; TRBD2 agrees at 8 bases. The length of the CDR3 is 13 residues. Germline trimming cut 5 bases from V and 4 bases from J; bases unmatched to any gene: 2. From germline, CDR1 is SGHDT and CDR2 YYEEEE. CDR3 sequence reads: CASRRGVYNEQFF. The CDR3 DNA is TGTGCCAGCAGGCGGGGGGTATACAATGAGCAGTTCTTC.

This clonotype was seen many times. This sequence joins TRBV6-6 and TRBJ1-6; D gene ambiguous. Per germline, CDR1 MNHNY and CDR2 SVGAGI (reference sequence). This CDR3 spans 12 amino acids. The V gene lost 5 bases and the J gene lost 9 bases, with 8 bases spanning the gap. The CDR3: CASSARVSPLHF. As DNA, the CDR3 is TGTGCCAGCAGTGCTCGGGTTTCACCCCTCCACTTT.

This clonotype was recorded only once. Given a far larger clone just one base away, this is likely a sequencing read error. This chain connects TRBV2 to TRBJ1-5; the D is unclear. The CDR3 consists of 15 residues. V lost 4 bases, J lost 0 bases, and 10 bases lay in between. CDR1 is SNHLY, CDR2 FYNNEI, per germline. This CDR3 is CASSAQSNSNQPQHF. The DNA for the CDR3 is TGTGCCAGCAGTGCCCAGTCTAATAGCAATCAGCCCCAGCATTTT.

This clonotype was detected many times. This rearrangement joins TRBV7-9 to TRBJ1-2, with TRBD1 matching over 9 bases. CDR1 and CDR2 from the germline V gene are SEHNR and FQNEAQ (reference sequence). J lost 2 bases, V lost 3 bases, and 4 bases had no gene match. This CDR3 is 15 amino acids long. CDR3 sequence (DNA): TGTGCCAGCAGCTTGTCGGGGACAGGGAACTATGGCTACACCTTC. Its translation is CASSLSGTGNYGYTF.

This clonotype was detected many times. V and J are TRBV9 and TRBJ2-1; 8 bases are a match to TRBD2. This CDR3 has 14 amino acids. Trimming at V came to 4 bases and at J to 9 bases, leaving 9 bases not matched to a gene. Germline CDR1 SGDLS, CDR2 YYNGEE. The CDR3 sequence is CASSPRGAGGEQFF. Written as DNA, the CDR3 is TGTGCCAGCAGCCCCAGAGGGGCGGGGGGTGAGCAGTTCTTC.

The V call is TRBV7-9, the J call TRBJ1-1; TRBD1 aligns across 7 bases. The V segment lost 0 bases and the J segment 3 bases; nucleotides outside the gene matches: 1. The CDR3 runs to 14 residues. Germline V gives CDR1 SEHNR, CDR2 FQNEAQ (reference sequence). The chain's CDR3 is CASSLAGTDTEAFF. The CDR3 DNA reads TGTGCCAGCAGCTTAGCAGGGACAGACACTGAAGCTTTCTTT. Drawing the rest from reference TRBV7-9 and TRBJ1-1, the complete variable domain is DTGVSQNPRHKITKRGQNVTFRCDPISEHNRLYWYRQTLGQGPEFLTYFQNEAQLEKSRLLSDRFSAERPKGSFSTLEIQRTEQGDSAMYLCASSLAGTDTEAFFGQGTRLTVV.

This clonotype was detected ten times or more. The chain joins TRBV19 to TRBJ1-1, with 7 bases fitting TRBD1. The CDR3 spans 13 residues. Germline V gene sequence: CDR1 LNHDA, CDR2 SQIVND (reference sequence). Unmatched junction bases numbered 9, after V lost 6 bases and J lost 8 bases. CDR3 protein: CASRLGGAGEAFF. The CDR3 nucleotides are TGTGCCAGTAGGCTAGGGGGCGCCGGGGAAGCTTTCTTT. Complete variable domain (other parts from reference TRBV19 and TRBJ1-1): DGGITQSPKYLFRKEGQNVTLSCEQNLNHDAMYWYRQDPGQGLRLIYYSQIVNDFQKGDIAEGYSVSREKKESFPLTVTSAQKNPTAFYLCASRLGGAGEAFFGQGTRLTVV.

This clonotype was detected ten times or more. The chain joins TRBV4-1 to TRBJ2-5, with a tentative D call TRBD2 (5 bases). Deletions cut 1 base from V and 5 bases from J, with 26 bases between. The CDR3 consists of 19 residues. The germline V gene has CDR1 MGHRA and CDR2 YSYEKL. This CDR3 is CASSQGPVVRSSRRETQYF. Here the CDR3 DNA reads TGCGCCAGCAGCCAAGGGCCGGTGGTTCGTTCATCCCGGAGGGAGACCCAGTACTTC.

This sequence joins TRBV12-3 or TRBV12-4 and TRBJ2-7; D is perhaps TRBD2 (6 bases). The CDR3 consists of 14 residues. Trimming stripped 5 bases from V and 9 bases from J, with 20 bases between. CDR3 DNA sequence: TGTGCCAGCAGTCTCCTCCCGCGGGAAGCAGGGCAGTACTTC. As protein: CASSLLPREAGQYF.

This clonotype was counted at least ten times. This sequence joins TRBV30 and TRBJ2-3, with D possibly being TRBD2 (6 bases). Germline V gene sequence: CDR1 GTSNPN, CDR2 SVGIG (reference sequence). This CDR3 is built from 16 residues. V lost 0 bases and J lost 1, with 14 bases in between. CDR3 residues: CAWSVLGGGRTDTQYF. In DNA form, the CDR3 reads TGTGCCTGGAGTGTACTGGGGGGAGGCCGCACAGATACGCAGTATTTT. Full variable domain (rest looked up from reference TRBV30 and TRBJ2-3): SQTIHQWPATLVQPVGSPLSLECTVEGTSNPNLYWYRQAAGRGLQLLFYSVGIGQISSEVPQNLSASRPQDRQFILSSKKLLLSDSGFYLCAWSVLGGGRTDTQYFGPGTRLTVL.

This clonotype was recorded many times. The V gene is TRBV19, the J gene TRBJ1-1, with 7 positions matching TRBD1. V lost 3 bases, J lost 6 bases, and 10 bases stayed unmatched. Germline assignment: CDR1 LNHDA and CDR2 SQIVND (reference sequence). The CDR3 is 15 residues long. In DNA, the CDR3 is TGTGCCAGTAGTATTCAGGGGGGGAAGGTCGCTGAAGCTTTCTTT. This gives the protein CASSIQGGKVAEAFF.

This clonotype was observed at least ten times. The chain recombines TRBV20-1 with TRBJ2-7, with D hard to call. This CDR3 has 13 amino acids. CDR1 and CDR2 from the germline V gene are DFQATT and SNEGSKA (reference sequence). With 6 bases removed from V and 6 bases from J, the gap between germline ends came to 18 bases. CDR3 loop: CSALDPILGEQYF. The CDR3 nucleotides are TGCAGTGCGCTCGACCCCATCCTTGGCGAGCAGTACTTC.

In its sample, this clonotype was seen once. DNA for the CDR3: TGTGCCAGCAGTCTTCGAGCGGGCTACCACTCCTACAATGAGCAGTTCTTC. Encoded protein: CASSLRAGYHSYNEQFF. This chain connects TRBV28 to TRBJ2-1, with TRBD2 as a possible D gene (6 bases). With 5 bases removed from V and 0 bases from J, the gap between germline ends came to 17 bases. Germline V gives CDR1 MDHEN, CDR2 SYDVKM. The CDR3 extends over 17 amino acids.

This clonotype was detected ten times or more. The rearrangement uses TRBV5-6 and TRBJ1-1, with no clear D. V was trimmed by 0 bases and J by 0 bases, leaving 6 bases between them. The CDR3 loop spans 14 amino acids. CDR1 SGHDT and CDR2 YYEEEE come from the germline V gene. CDR3 DNA: TGTGCCAGCAGCTTGGTCAATTTGAACACTGAAGCTTTCTTT. Residues: CASSLVNLNTEAFF.

This clonotype was observed a few times. The chain combines TRBV28 with TRBJ1-5; no definite D call. V dropped 2 bases and J dropped 2 bases, with 13 bases sitting between them. The length of the CDR3 is 16 residues. The germline gives CDR1 MDHEN, CDR2 SYDVKM. The CDR3 protein is CASSLNRGYGNQPQHF. The CDR3 DNA reads TGTGCCAGCAGTTTAAACCGGGGATATGGCAATCAGCCCCAGCATTTT.

This clonotype was counted a few times. The rearrangement links TRBV5-1 to TRBJ1-5; the D gene is possibly TRBD1 (5 bases). CDR3 length: 15 residues. Germline lookup yields CDR1 SGHRS and CDR2 YFSETQ. The V end lost 0 bases, the J end lost 8 bases, and 15 bases lay between the germline ends. CDR3 nucleotide sequence: TGCGCCAGCAGCTTGGACGGGACTTTTATTGAGCCCCAGCATTTT. Translating gives CASSLDGTFIEPQHF. Using reference TRBV5-1 and TRBJ1-5 for the parts outside the CDR3, the full variable domain is KAGVTQTPRYLIKTRGQQVTLSCSPISGHRSVSWYQQTPGQGLQFLFEYFSETQRNKGNFPGRFSGRQFSNSRSEMNVSTLELGDSALYLCASSLDGTFIEPQHFGDGTRLSIL.

This clonotype appeared many times. The CDR3 bases are TGTGCCAGCAGCGAAGGACAGGGAAAGGAGCAGTACTTC. This translates into CASSEGQGKEQYF. The chain combines TRBV9 with TRBJ2-7, with 8 bases identical to TRBD1. Looked up from germline, CDR1 is SGDLS and CDR2 is YYNGEE. The CDR3 sequence is 13 residues long. Unmatched junction bases numbered 6, after V lost 3 bases and J lost 7 bases.